The 21 T cell receptor beta chains below all came from one sample that was sequenced in a study of blood T cell repertoires in COVID-19. Sequencing used immunoSEQ multiplex PCR; TCRdb keeps in-frame clones, though not all of them. Of 40,000 or so clones detected, 70% to 90% appear once; the ten largest clones hold roughly 13%. Sequencing used peripheral blood. The receptors were gathered from a human donor in a cohort sampled during active COVID-19.

The chain joins TRBV2 to TRBJ2-6; 10 bases match TRBD1. Germline CDR1 reads SNHLY; CDR2 reads FYNNEI. With 4 bases clipped from V and 2 bases from J, the junction kept 2 bases outside the gene matches. The CDR3 spans 16 residues. The CDR3 spells CASSVGTGAGANVLTF. The DNA for the CDR3 is TGTGCCAGCAGTGTTGGGACAGGGGCTGGGGCCAACGTCCTGACTTTC. Combining the CDR3 with reference TRBV2 and TRBJ2-6 gives the whole variable domain EPEVTQTPSHQVTQMGQEVILRCVPISNHLYFYWYRQILGQKVEFLVSFYNNEISEKSEIFDDQFSVERPDGSNFTLKIRSTKLEDSAMYFCASSVGTGAGANVLTFGAGSRLTVL.

The chain's CDR3 is CASSLDRGLSPLHF. For the CDR3, the DNA is TGTGCCAGCAGCCTGGACAGGGGGCTTTCACCCCTCCACTTT. The chain couples TRBV3-1 (or the pseudogene TRBV3-2) to TRBJ1-6; 11 bases map to TRBD1. The CDR3 extends over 14 amino acids. Germline values: CDR1 LGHDT, CDR2 YNNKEL (reference sequence). V gave up 4 bases and J gave up 9 bases; unmatched junction bases: 2.

V usage is TRBV6-6 and J usage is TRBJ2-1; 8 bases fit TRBD2. Germline V CDR1 and CDR2: MNHNY, SVGAGI (reference sequence). V was clipped by 5 bases and J by 5 bases; unmatched bases: 8. This CDR3 comprises 15 residues. The CDR3: CASSRNSGTNNEQFF. The CDR3, as DNA: TGTGCCAGCAGTCGCAATAGCGGGACTAACAATGAGCAGTTCTTC.

The chain has TRBV9 and TRBJ2-3, with TRBD1 matching 8 bases. The length of the CDR3 is 14 residues. V lost 5 bases and J lost 7; bases outside the gene matches: 9. From germline, CDR1 is SGDLS and CDR2 YYNGEE. In DNA, the CDR3 is TGTGCCAGCAGTGGAGGACAGGGAGAAAATACGCAGTATTTT. Protein: CASSGGQGENTQYF.

The genes are TRBV2 and TRBJ1-1, with D maybe TRBD1 (5 bases). Germline CDR1 and CDR2: SNHLY and FYNNEI. The length of the CDR3 is 17 residues. Trimming left V 6 bases short and J 5 bases short, with 25 bases between. CDR3 bases: TGTGCCAGCAGCGCCACAGGATCGGGACTCCGGAGGACTGAAGCTTTCTTT. Amino acid sequence: CASSATGSGLRRTEAFF. The whole variable domain, remainder taken from reference TRBV2 and TRBJ1-1, is EPEVTQTPSHQVTQMGQEVILRCVPISNHLYFYWYRQILGQKVEFLVSFYNNEISEKSEIFDDQFSVERPDGSNFTLKIRSTKLEDSAMYFCASSATGSGLRRTEAFFGQGTRLTVV.

The V gene is TRBV5-6, the J gene TRBJ2-1; 8 bases align to TRBD2. J was trimmed by 5 bases and V by 2 bases; bases with no gene match: 9. The CDR3 consists of 16 residues. CDR1 is SGHDT and CDR2 is YYEEEE in the germline V gene. The CDR3 protein is CASSFGVSGDDNEQFF. Here the CDR3 DNA reads TGTGCCAGCAGCTTCGGGGTTAGCGGGGACGACAATGAGCAGTTCTTC.

The rearrangement joins TRBV19 to TRBJ1-5, with unresolved D. The V end lost 6 bases, the J end lost 3 bases, and 6 bases lay between the germline ends. CDR1 is LNHDA, CDR2 SQIVND, per germline (reference sequence). CDR3 size: 12 residues. The CDR3 nucleotides are TGTGCCAGTAGCGCTACCAATCAGCCCCAGCATTTT. This translates into CASSATNQPQHF.

V is TRBV5-6 and J is TRBJ1-5; no firm D call. The CDR3 is 13 amino acids. From germline, CDR1 is SGHDT and CDR2 YYEEEE. V was trimmed by 4 bases and J by 6 bases, leaving 11 bases between them. The CDR3 DNA reads as TGTGCCAGCAGCCTCGGTGAACGTCAGCCCCAGCATTTT. Protein product: CASSLGERQPQHF.

V is TRBV27 and J is TRBJ2-6; the D is unclear. Between the trimmed V and J ends, which lost 5 bases and 0 bases, there was a span of 11 bases. The CDR3 extends over 16 amino acids. The germline gives CDR1 MNHEY, CDR2 SMNVEV (reference sequence). The CDR3 sequence: CASSLARGSGANVLTF. CDR3 DNA sequence: TGTGCCAGCAGTCTCGCCCGAGGCTCTGGGGCCAACGTCCTGACTTTC. Based on the CDR3 plus reference TRBV27 and TRBJ2-6, the full variable domain is EAQVTQNPRYLITVTGKKLTVTCSQNMNHEYMSWYRQDPGLGLRQIYYSMNVEVTDKGDVPEGYKVSRKEKRNFPLILESPSPNQTSLYFCASSLARGSGANVLTFGAGSRLTVL.

The V and J genes are TRBV5-1 and TRBJ2-6; the D gene is possibly TRBD2 (5 bases). V shed 4 bases and J shed 0 bases, with 17 bases lying between them. This CDR3 has 18 amino acids. Germline V gene data show CDR1 as SGHRS and CDR2 as YFSETQ. CDR3 sequence (DNA): TGCGCCAGCAGCCTGGCTCCAGTGGGGAGCTCTGGGGCCAACGTCCTGACTTTC. It specifies CASSLAPVGSSGANVLTF.

The chain employs TRBV5-6 and TRBJ1-1; 9 bases are shared with TRBD1. CDR3 length: 18 amino acids. Germline-derived CDR1 and CDR2 are SGHDT and YYEEEE. The J segment lost 4 bases and the V segment lost 4 bases, leaving 17 bases of the junction unmatched. CDR3 coding DNA: TGTGCCAGCAGCGGAATTGACAGGGGGTGGGCCCCGGGCACTGAAGCTTTCTTT. This codes for CASSGIDRGWAPGTEAFF.

Only one count was recorded for this clone. CDR3 nucleotides: TGCAGCGTCCCCCAGGGGCAGGGTGGTACGCAGTATTTT. Translated: CSVPQGQGGTQYF. The chain joins TRBV29-1 to TRBJ2-3; perhaps TRBD1 as D (6 bases). CDR3 length: 13 residues. V was clipped by 6 bases and J by 8 bases, with 18 bases between them. The germline gives CDR1 SQVTM, CDR2 ANQGSEA.

This rearrangement joins TRBV5-4 to TRBJ2-1; tentatively, D is TRBD2 (5 bases). Germline V gene lookup returns CDR1 SGHNT and CDR2 YYREEE (reference sequence). The CDR3 extends over 14 amino acids. Trimming took off 3 bases at V and 6 bases at J, with 13 bases between the two ends. CDR3: CASSSREESNEQFF. CDR3 bases: TGTGCCAGCAGCTCCCGGGAAGAAAGCAATGAGCAGTTCTTC.

The chain couples TRBV2 to TRBJ1-5; 10 bases match TRBD1. Trimming cost V 5 bases and J 6 bases; bases outside gene matches: 10. The CDR3 is made up of 16 amino acids. Germline V gives CDR1 SNHLY, CDR2 FYNNEI. Here the CDR3 reads CASSPVGTGVGQPQHF. The DNA of the CDR3 is TGTGCCAGCAGTCCAGTAGGGACAGGGGTGGGTCAGCCCCAGCATTTT.

This sequence joins TRBV5-8 and TRBJ2-7; 9 bases align to TRBD2. Per germline, CDR1 SGHTS and CDR2 YDEGEE. The CDR3 contains 13 residues. Trimming took 3 bases from V and 9 from J; bases not matched to a gene: 7. CDR3 amino acids: CASSSDRAGGQYF. CDR3 coding DNA: TGTGCCAGCAGCTCGGACAGAGCGGGGGGGCAGTACTTC.

This clone has just a few counts. The chain combines TRBV5-1 with TRBJ1-1, with D uncertain. Germline lookup yields CDR1 SGHRS and CDR2 YFSETQ. V shed 0 bases and J shed 1 base, with 7 bases lying between them. The CDR3 spans 14 residues. CDR3 in DNA: TGCGCCAGCAGCTTGGATGGCGGGAACACTGAAGCTTTCTTT. As protein: CASSLDGGNTEAFF.

The chain carries TRBV5-1 and TRBJ1-2, with 7 nucleotides matching TRBD1. The CDR3 totals 14 residues. In germline, CDR1 is SGHRS, CDR2 YFSETQ. J was trimmed by 3 bases and V by 3 bases; bases with no gene match: 5. CDR3: CASSWGDRDYGYTF. CDR3 coding DNA: TGCGCCAGCAGCTGGGGGGACAGAGACTATGGCTACACCTTC.

This rearrangement joins TRBV4-1 to TRBJ2-5; TRBD2 aligns across 7 bases. The V segment lost 4 bases and the J segment 5 bases; nucleotides outside the gene matches: 4. This CDR3 comprises 13 residues. CDR1 is MGHRA, CDR2 YSYEKL, per germline. CDR3 loop: CASSRGLVETQYF. The CDR3 coding sequence is TGCGCCAGCAGCCGCGGACTAGTGGAGACCCAGTACTTC.

The chain combines TRBV5-1 with TRBJ2-3; TRBD2 matches 8 bases. Germline values: CDR1 SGHRS, CDR2 YFSETQ. CDR3 length: 14 amino acids. V was pared by 6 bases and J by 1 base, with 4 bases of the junction left unmatched. CDR3 sequence (DNA): TGCGCCAGCACCGGGGGGGCCGGCACAGATACGCAGTATTTT. Amino acids: CASTGGAGTDTQYF.

This clone has only a few counts. The chain links TRBV10-3 to TRBJ2-5; no clear D. CDR1 ENHRY and CDR2 SYGVKD come from the germline V gene. Trimming took 11 bases from V and 5 from J, leaving 15 bases between them. The CDR3 sequence is 12 residues long. The chain's CDR3 is CAASYGEETQYF. As DNA, the CDR3 is TGTGCCGCCTCATACGGTGAGGAGACCCAGTACTTC.

The chain joins TRBV5-1 to TRBJ1-3, with TRBD1 matching 10 bases. With 4 bases clipped from V and 0 bases from J, the junction kept 13 bases outside the gene matches. The CDR3 loop spans 19 amino acids. CDR1 SGHRS and CDR2 YFSETQ come from the germline V gene. CDR3 in amino acids: CASSLFVRTGGSSGNTIYF. The CDR3 DNA follows: TGCGCCAGCAGCCTTTTCGTGAGGACAGGGGGTTCCTCTGGAAACACCATATATTTT. Variable domain in full (rest from reference TRBV5-1 and TRBJ1-3): KAGVTQTPRYLIKTRGQQVTLSCSPISGHRSVSWYQQTPGQGLQFLFEYFSETQRNKGNFPGRFSGRQFSNSRSEMNVSTLELGDSALYLCASSLFVRTGGSSGNTIYFGEGSWLTVV.